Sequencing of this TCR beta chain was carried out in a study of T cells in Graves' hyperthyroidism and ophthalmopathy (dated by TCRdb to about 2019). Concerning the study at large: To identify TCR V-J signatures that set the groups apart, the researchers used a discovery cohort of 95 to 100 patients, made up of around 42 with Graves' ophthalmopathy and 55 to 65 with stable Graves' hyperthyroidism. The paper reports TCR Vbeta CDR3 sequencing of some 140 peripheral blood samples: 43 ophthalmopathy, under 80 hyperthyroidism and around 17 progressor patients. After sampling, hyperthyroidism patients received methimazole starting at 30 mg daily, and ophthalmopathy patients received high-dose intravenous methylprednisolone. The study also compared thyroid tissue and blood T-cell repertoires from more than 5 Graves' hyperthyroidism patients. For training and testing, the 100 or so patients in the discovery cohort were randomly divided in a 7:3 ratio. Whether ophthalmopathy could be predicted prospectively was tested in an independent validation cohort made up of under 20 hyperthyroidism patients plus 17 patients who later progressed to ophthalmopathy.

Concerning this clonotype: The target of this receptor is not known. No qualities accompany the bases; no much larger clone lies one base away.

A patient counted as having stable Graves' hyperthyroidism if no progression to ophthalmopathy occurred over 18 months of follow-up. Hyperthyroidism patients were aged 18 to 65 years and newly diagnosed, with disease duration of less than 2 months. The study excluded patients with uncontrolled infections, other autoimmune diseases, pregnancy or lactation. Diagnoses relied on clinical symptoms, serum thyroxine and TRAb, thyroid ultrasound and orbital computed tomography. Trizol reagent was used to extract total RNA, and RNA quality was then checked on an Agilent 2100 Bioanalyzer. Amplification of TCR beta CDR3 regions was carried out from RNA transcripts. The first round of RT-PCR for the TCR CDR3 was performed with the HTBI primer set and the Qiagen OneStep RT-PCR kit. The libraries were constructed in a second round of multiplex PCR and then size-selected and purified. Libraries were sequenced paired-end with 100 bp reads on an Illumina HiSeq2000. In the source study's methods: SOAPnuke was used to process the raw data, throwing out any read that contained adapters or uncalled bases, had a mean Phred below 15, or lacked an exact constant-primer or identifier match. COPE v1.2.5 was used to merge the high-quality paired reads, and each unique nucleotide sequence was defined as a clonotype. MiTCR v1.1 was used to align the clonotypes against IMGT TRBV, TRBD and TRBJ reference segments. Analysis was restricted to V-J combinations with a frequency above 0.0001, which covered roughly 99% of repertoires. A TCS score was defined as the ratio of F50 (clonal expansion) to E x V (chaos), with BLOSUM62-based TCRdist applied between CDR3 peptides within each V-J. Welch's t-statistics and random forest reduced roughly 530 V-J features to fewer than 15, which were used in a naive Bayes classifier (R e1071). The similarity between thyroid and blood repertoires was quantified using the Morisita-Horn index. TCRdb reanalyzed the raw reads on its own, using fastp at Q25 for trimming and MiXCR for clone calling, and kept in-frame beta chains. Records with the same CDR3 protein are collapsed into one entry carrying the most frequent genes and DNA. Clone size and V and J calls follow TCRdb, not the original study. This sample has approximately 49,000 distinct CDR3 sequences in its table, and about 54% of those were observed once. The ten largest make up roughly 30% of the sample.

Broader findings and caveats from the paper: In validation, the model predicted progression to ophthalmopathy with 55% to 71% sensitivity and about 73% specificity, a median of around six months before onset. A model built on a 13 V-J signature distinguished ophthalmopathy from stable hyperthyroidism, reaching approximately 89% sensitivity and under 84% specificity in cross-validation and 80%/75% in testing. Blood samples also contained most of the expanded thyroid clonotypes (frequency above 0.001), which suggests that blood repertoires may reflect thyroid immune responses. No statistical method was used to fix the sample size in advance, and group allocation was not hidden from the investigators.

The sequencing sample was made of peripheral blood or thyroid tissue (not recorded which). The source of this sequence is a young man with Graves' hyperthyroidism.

The CDR3 protein is CASSRTGVNQPQHF. The base sequence is TGTGCCAGCAGTCGGACAGGGGTTAATCAGCCCCAGCATTTT. This chain is built from TRBV2 and TRBJ1-5, and 9 junctional nucleotides match TRBD1. The CDR3 covers 14 residues, taking in both the cysteine and the phenylalanine. This entry keeps only the CDR3 DNA: 42 bases, framed from base 1. The germline V and J ends show losses of 5 bases and 4 bases respectively, and no gene match explains 3 bases of the junction. CDR1 and CDR2 were assigned from the germline V gene as SNHLY and FYNNEI. Reference TRBV2 and TRBJ1-5 genes cover what lies past the CDR3, so the full variable domain is EPEVTQTPSHQVTQMGQEVILRCVPISNHLYFYWYRQILGQKVEFLVSFYNNEISEKSEIFDDQFSVERPDGSNFTLKIRSTKLEDSAMYFCASSRTGVNQPQHFGDGTRLSIL.